Listed below are T cell receptor beta chains from one sample, sequenced in a study of T cell responses to AZD1222 COVID-19 vaccine. Sequenced by immunoSEQ multiplex PCR; TCRdb stores in-frame clones only, minus some. The repertoire consists of about 200,000 clones, with approximately 92% occurring once and the leading ten covering 3.6%. The material sequenced was peripheral blood, taken 28 days after the second dose of the MenACWY control vaccine. The source of these receptors is an adult who received the MenACWY meningococcal vaccine as a control. CDR3s include the opening cysteine and the closing phenylalanine or tryptophan. The D gene is left open where the match is weak. The size of a clone is reported for some rows only, either as once, few or many, or as a class for expanded clones.

V gene	clone size	D gene	J gene	CDR3 DNA	CDR3 protein
TRBV11-2	.	.	TRBJ1-2	TGTGCCAGCAGTGGTTCGAGGCGGGATGAGCTTGGCTACACCTTC	CASSGSRRDELGYTF
TRBV27	.	TRBD2	TRBJ2-1	TGTGCCAGCAGTTTTAGCGGGAGAGGGGAGCAGTTCTTC	CASSFSGRGEQFF
TRBV7-9	once	TRBD1	TRBJ1-2	TGTGCCAGCAGCTCCCACCTTGGGACAGGGCGCTATGGCTACACCTTC	CASSSHLGTGRYGYTF
TRBV28	.	.	TRBJ1-1	TGTGCCAGCAGTTTATGGCCGGGATTGGGCACTGAAGCTTTCTTT	CASSLWPGLGTEAFF
TRBV6-6	once	TRBD2	TRBJ2-7	TGTGCCAGCAGTTACTCAGGACTAGTCTACGAGCAGTACTTC	CASSYSGLVYEQYF
TRBV28	.	.	TRBJ1-1	TGTGCCAGCAGTTTTGGACAGAACACTGAAGCTTTCTTT	CASSFGQNTEAFF
TRBV18	.	.	TRBJ1-1	TGTGCCAGCTCACCGTCCGCCCCTGGGCCAGCTTTCTTT	CASSPSAPGPAFF
TRBV10-3	.	.	TRBJ1-1	TGTGCCATCAGTGAGTCGGGCCACACTGAAGCTTTCTTT	CAISESGHTEAFF
TRBV19	once	TRBD2	TRBJ2-3	TGTGCCAGTAGCTCCAGACTAGCGGGAGACACAGATACGCAGTATTTT	CASSSRLAGDTDTQYF
TRBV4-2	.	TRBD1	TRBJ2-5	TGTGCCAGCAGCCAAGATCCTCTCGGACAGGGTCAAGAGACCCAGTACTTC	CASSQDPLGQGQETQYF
TRBV5-1	.	TRBD2	TRBJ2-1	TGCGCCAGCAGCTCTAGGACTAGCGGGAGGGCCTACAATGAGCAGTTCTTC	CASSSRTSGRAYNEQFF
TRBV6-4	.	TRBD2	TRBJ2-1	TGTGCCAGCAGCGCGGGACTAGCGGGAGCCTACAATGAGCAGTTCTTC	CASSAGLAGAYNEQFF
TRBV9	.	TRBD2	TRBJ2-2	TGTGCCAGCAGTGCTAGCGGGAGGGCCGCGAACACCGGGGAGCTGTTTTTT	CASSASGRAANTGELFF
TRBV28	.	.	TRBJ1-5	TGTGCCAGCAGTTTATCAGGTCCATATCAGCCCCAGCATTTT	CASSLSGPYQPQHF
TRBV28	.	.	TRBJ2-7	TGTGCCAGCAGTTTACTCTTCGGGGGAACCGACTACGAGCAGTACTTC	CASSLLFGGTDYEQYF
TRBV18	.	.	TRBJ1-1	TGTGCCAGCTCACCGGCCAGGGCGAACACTGAAGCTTTCTTT	CASSPARANTEAFF
TRBV14	.	.	TRBJ2-3	TGTGCCAGCAGCCAAAGACGGTCGGGAAAAGGGTCAGATACGCAGTATTTT	CASSQRRSGKGSDTQYF
TRBV18	.	TRBD1	TRBJ1-1	TGTGCCAGCTCACCCCGGACAGGGGGAATGAACACTGAAGCTTTCTTT	CASSPRTGGMNTEAFF
TRBV20-1	.	.	TRBJ1-2	TGCAGTGCTACAGGGGCCCATGGCTACACCTTC	CSATGAHGYTF